A single sample gave rise to the 21 T cell receptor beta chains below, sequenced in a study of CD8 T cells in Susac syndrome. cDNA came from roughly 0.53 to 1 ug RNA primed by random hexamers. Via MiXCR, TCRdb re-called the immunoSEQ multiplex PCR reads, giving one row per CDR3 protein. Seen here are some 150,000 distinct CDR3 sequences, 95% to 96% observed once, and the top ten hold around 0.15%. The material sequenced was CD8+ T cells from PBMCs. These receptors originate from a human donor with multiple sclerosis.

The J gene is TRBJ2-7, the V gene TRBV6-6; 7 bases map to TRBD1. CDR3 length: 12 residues. The V gene end was trimmed by 6 bases and the J gene end by 5 bases; junction bases not matched to a gene: 4. The V gene's germline CDR1 is MNHNY and CDR2 SVGAGI (reference sequence). CDR3 residues: CASSDRADEQYF. DNA of the CDR3: TGTGCCAGCAGCGACAGGGCCGACGAGCAGTACTTC.

This clonotype has only one observation. The gene calls are TRBV2 and TRBJ2-7, with 10 nucleotides matching TRBD2. The germline CDR1 and CDR2 sequences are SNHLY and FYNNEI. V lost 7 bases, J lost 5 bases, and 17 bases stayed unmatched. The CDR3 is 17 amino acids. Here the CDR3 reads CASTASGGDPLFHEQYF. The CDR3 coding sequence is TGTGCCAGCACGGCTAGCGGGGGAGATCCCCTATTTCACGAGCAGTACTTC. The whole variable domain, remainder taken from reference TRBV2 and TRBJ2-7, is EPEVTQTPSHQVTQMGQEVILRCVPISNHLYFYWYRQILGQKVEFLVSFYNNEISEKSEIFDDQFSVERPDGSNFTLKIRSTKLEDSAMYFCASTASGGDPLFHEQYFGPGTRLTVT.

This rearrangement joins TRBV20-1 to TRBJ2-3, with D unresolved. The germline V and J ends were trimmed by 4 bases and 0 bases, with 11 bases remaining between them. Looked up from germline, CDR1 is DFQATT and CDR2 is SNEGSKA (reference sequence). The CDR3 spans 14 residues. CDR3 nucleotides: TGCAGTGCTACGGCGGTTACTAGCACAGATACGCAGTATTTT. This translates into CSATAVTSTDTQYF.

The V and J genes are TRBV7-2 and TRBJ2-3; 11 bases agree with TRBD1. The ends lost 4 bases at V and 4 bases at J; junction bases unmatched: 1. The CDR3 loop spans 14 amino acids. The germline V gene encodes CDR1 SGHTA and CDR2 FQGNSA. This CDR3 is CASSWGQGADTQYF. The DNA for the CDR3 is TGTGCCAGCAGCTGGGGACAGGGGGCAGATACGCAGTATTTT.

The chain carries TRBV29-1 and TRBJ2-7; 10 bases fit TRBD1. Germline V gene sequence: CDR1 SQVTM, CDR2 ANQGSEA. The CDR3 loop spans 16 amino acids. The V and J ends lost 0 bases and 2 bases, in that order; junction bases with no gene match: 7. The DNA for the CDR3 is TGCAGCGTTGAAGACTGGGGGGACAGGGGCCCCTACGAGCAGTACTTC. It translates to CSVEDWGDRGPYEQYF.

The gene calls are TRBV5-1 and TRBJ2-5; the D is unclear. V shed 2 bases and J shed 5 bases, with 16 bases lying between them. The germline CDR1 and CDR2 sequences are SGHRS and YFSETQ. The length of the CDR3 is 15 residues. The CDR3 region is CASSFSSPTWETQYF. In DNA form, the CDR3 reads TGCGCCAGCAGCTTCAGTTCCCCAACATGGGAGACCCAGTACTTC.

The count of this clonotype is one. V is TRBV6-5 and J is TRBJ1-2; 11 positions agree with TRBD1. CDR3 length: 14 amino acids. V lost 4 bases and J lost 7; bases outside the gene matches: 5. Per the germline V gene, CDR1 is MNHEY and CDR2 is SVGAGI. In DNA form, the CDR3 reads TGTGCCAGCAGTTTTGGACAGGGGGCTGGTGGCTACACCTTC. It codes for CASSFGQGAGGYTF.

DNA for the CDR3: TGTGCCAGCAGCTTGTCGACTCCCGGGGAGCTGTTTTTT. This translates into CASSLSTPGELFF. The chain employs TRBV5-6 and TRBJ2-2; no reliable D call. The CDR3 sequence is 13 residues long. Trimming stripped 1 base from V and 6 bases from J, with 7 bases between. Germline V lookup: CDR1 SGHDT, CDR2 YYEEEE. The variable domain in full, completed from reference TRBV5-6 and TRBJ2-2, reads DAGVTQSPTHLIKTRGQQVTLRCSPKSGHDTVSWYQQALGQGPQFIFQYYEEEERQRGNFPDRFSGHQFPNYSSELNVNALLLGDSALYLCASSLSTPGELFFGEGSRLTVL.

This chain links TRBV13 with TRBJ2-5; the match to TRBD1 covers 10 bases. J lost 10 bases, V lost 4 bases, and 6 bases had no gene match. This CDR3 spans 13 amino acids. Per germline, CDR1 PRHDT and CDR2 FYEKMQ (reference sequence). The CDR3 protein is CASSSGQGDDQYF. Here the CDR3 DNA reads TGTGCCAGCAGCTCCGGACAGGGGGATGACCAGTACTTC.

This clonotype was picked up a small number of times. The chain couples TRBV6-6 to TRBJ2-7; the D is unclear. CDR1 and CDR2 from the germline V gene are MNHNY and SVGAGI (reference sequence). This CDR3 is 12 amino acids long. V lost 4 bases to trimming and J lost 2 bases, with 6 bases between them. CDR3 residues: CASSSGPYEQYF. CDR3 DNA sequence: TGTGCCAGCAGTTCTGGACCCTACGAGCAGTACTTC.

The chain combines TRBV7-9 with TRBJ2-5; possible D gene TRBD1, 6 bases. The CDR3 totals 13 residues. Trimming left V 5 bases short and J 3 bases short, with 10 bases between. The germline V gene encodes CDR1 SEHNR and CDR2 FQNEAQ (reference sequence). For the CDR3, the DNA is TGTGCCAGCAGCCCGGACAGAAAAGAGACCCAGTACTTC. As protein: CASSPDRKETQYF.

The chain links TRBV20-1 to TRBJ2-3; 15 bases match TRBD2. This CDR3 has 15 residues. V lost 5 bases and J lost 6; bases outside the gene matches: 6. From germline, CDR1 is DFQATT and CDR2 SNEGSKA (reference sequence). The CDR3 DNA is TGCAGTGCTCCCCGGACTAGCGGGGGGGCGGATACGCAGTATTTT. It is translated as CSAPRTSGGADTQYF.

The rearrangement uses TRBV3-1 and TRBJ1-1; possible D gene TRBD1, 5 bases. The CDR3 runs to 17 residues. The V gene lost 0 bases and the J gene lost 0 bases, with 14 bases spanning the gap. Per germline, CDR1 LGHDT and CDR2 YNNKEL (reference sequence). CDR3 protein: CASSQDRGTLVNTEAFF. The CDR3 DNA sequence: TGTGCCAGCAGCCAAGATCGGGGGACCCTGGTGAACACTGAAGCTTTCTTT.

The chain carries TRBV20-1 and TRBJ2-7; 10 nucleotides agree with TRBD1. Germline CDR1 DFQATT, CDR2 SNEGSKA (reference sequence). V trimming: 0 bases; J trimming: 4 bases; junction bases outside the gene matches: 3. CDR3 length: 14 residues. CDR3 loop: CSARDKDRGYEQYF. CDR3 sequence (DNA): TGCAGTGCTAGAGATAAGGACAGGGGGTACGAGCAGTACTTC.

The V call is TRBV12-5, the J call TRBJ2-1; no clear D gene. CDR3 length: 13 amino acids. V was cut by 8 bases and J by 4 bases, with 12 bases left in between. CDR1 is LGHNT and CDR2 is FRNRAP in the germline V gene. For the CDR3, the DNA is TGTGCTAGTATGAACACGCCATACAATGAGCAGTTCTTC. Translated: CASMNTPYNEQFF.

The rearrangement uses TRBV3-1 and TRBJ1-6, with D possibly matching TRBD1 (5 bases). This CDR3 is 15 amino acids long. CDR1 and CDR2 from the germline V gene are LGHDT and YNNKEL (reference sequence). V was pared by 5 bases and J by 9 bases, with 17 bases between. The CDR3 protein is CASSLRDGAFSPLHF. The CDR3 DNA is TGTGCCAGCAGCTTAAGGGACGGTGCCTTTTCACCCCTCCACTTT.

The chain carries TRBV20-1 and TRBJ1-1, with 8 bases lining up with TRBD1. Trimming cost V 7 bases and J 4 bases; bases outside gene matches: 5. Germline V gene data show CDR1 as DFQATT and CDR2 as SNEGSKA (reference sequence). The CDR3 loop spans 12 amino acids. This CDR3 reads CSVFTGGTEAFF. CDR3 DNA: TGCAGTGTTTTTACAGGGGGCACTGAAGCTTTCTTT.

The rearrangement joins TRBV7-9 to TRBJ2-1, with D uncertain. V was clipped by 2 bases and J by 10 bases, with 6 bases between them. The CDR3 loop spans 11 amino acids. Per the germline V gene, CDR1 is SEHNR and CDR2 is FQNEAQ (reference sequence). CDR3 sequence reads: CASSLTREQFF. The DNA of the CDR3 is TGTGCCAGCAGCTTAACGCGGGAGCAGTTCTTC. The entire variable domain, with the rest obtained from reference TRBV7-9 and TRBJ2-1, is as follows: DTGVSQNPRHKITKRGQNVTFRCDPISEHNRLYWYRQTLGQGPEFLTYFQNEAQLEKSRLLSDRFSAERPKGSFSTLEIQRTEQGDSAMYLCASSLTREQFFGPGTRLTVL.

The chain employs TRBV7-3 and TRBJ2-3; weak D call: TRBD2 (7 bases). The CDR3 sequence is 17 residues long. CDR1 SGHTA and CDR2 FQGTGA come from the germline V gene. V was cut by 2 bases and J by 1 base, with 16 bases left in between. For the CDR3, the DNA is TGTGCCAGCAGCTTAGGCGGACGGGGGGCCGGCACAGATACGCAGTATTTT. Translation gives CASSLGGRGAGTDTQYF. The full variable domain, in which reference TRBV7-3 and TRBJ2-3 provide the parts outside the CDR3, is GAGVSQTPSNKVTEKGKYVELRCDPISGHTALYWYRQSLGQGPEFLIYFQGTGAADDSGLPNDRFFAVRPEGSVSTLKIQRTERGDSAVYLCASSLGGRGAGTDTQYFGPGTRLTVL.

CDR3 residues: CASSLGGARQPQHF. In DNA, the CDR3 is TGTGCCAGTAGTCTCGGGGGGGCGAGGCAGCCCCAGCATTTT. The chain combines TRBV19 with TRBJ1-5; possibly TRBD1 for D (6 bases). Germline CDR1 LNHDA, CDR2 SQIVND (reference sequence). Between the trimmed V and J ends, which lost 5 bases and 7 bases, there was a span of 15 bases. The CDR3 loop spans 14 amino acids.

This clonotype was observed a single time. The chain combines TRBV15 with TRBJ2-1; D is uncertain. V was cut by 0 bases and J by 5 bases, with 11 bases left in between. The germline V gene encodes CDR1 LNHNV and CDR2 YYDKDF (reference sequence). The CDR3 contains 15 residues. CDR3 sequence (DNA): TGTGCCACCAGCAGAGATCGAAGGCGGAACAATGAGCAGTTCTTC. It codes for CATSRDRRRNNEQFF. Combining the CDR3 with reference TRBV15 and TRBJ2-1 gives the whole variable domain DAMVIQNPRYQVTQFGKPVTLSCSQTLNHNVMYWYQQKSSQAPKLLFHYYDKDFNNEADTPDNFQSRRPNTSFCFLDIRSPGLGDTAMYLCATSRDRRRNNEQFFGPGTRLTVL.